This T cell receptor beta chain was retrieved from a study of cytomegalovirus exposure and HLA in healthy donors. J was trimmed by 2 bases and V by 3 bases; bases with no gene match: 9. Looked up from germline, CDR1 is SGHDT and CDR2 is YYEEEE. The CDR3 loop spans 16 amino acids. Primers included in the PCR were 60 Vbeta and 13 Jbeta primers. Using immunoSEQ multiplex PCR, the repertoire was profiled, and TCRdb retains in-frame clones only, with some absent. This repertoire shows 200,000 or so clones, roughly 79% found once; its top ten account for around 2%. Study conclusions and caveats: The HLA-A and HLA-B alleles of most subjects were reportedly predicted accurately from TCR beta sequences. Rare TCR sequences dominated, though some public TCRs recurred in many donors.

With regard to this clone: Its specificity is unknown.

Specimen: PBMCs. This receptor was taken from a man aged 18 to 29 in good health and CMV-seronegative. This chain links TRBV5-6 with TRBJ2-3, with TRBD1 identical over 7 bases. The CDR3 protein is CASSSWTGIYTDTQYF. CDR3 bases: TGTGCCAGCAGCTCATGGACAGGCATCTACACAGATACGCAGTATTTT. The full variable domain, with the rest looked up from reference TRBV5-6 and TRBJ2-3, is DAGVTQSPTHLIKTRGQQVTLRCSPKSGHDTVSWYQQALGQGPQFIFQYYEEEERQRGNFPDRFSGHQFPNYSSELNVNALLLGDSALYLCASSSWTGIYTDTQYFGPGTRLTVL.